A selection of T cell receptor beta chains follows, all from one sample in a study of cytomegalovirus exposure and HLA in healthy donors. Sequencing used immunoSEQ multiplex PCR; TCRdb keeps in-frame clones, though not all of them. The sample gives 95,000 to 150,000 clones, approximately 80% of which show up once; around 0.24% is in the top ten. Source material: PBMCs. Source of these receptors: a man aged 45-60 years in good health and CMV-seronegative. CDR3s include the opening cysteine and the closing phenylalanine or tryptophan. The D gene is left open where the match is weak. Rows may omit the clone size; those that give it use once, few, many or a size class.

V	size	D	J	DNA	CDR3
TRBV28	few	TRBD1	TRBJ1-1	TGTGCCAGCAGTTTGCAGGGGACAGGGAAAGACGCTTTCTTT	CASSLQGTGKDAFF
TRBV5-5	.	TRBD1	TRBJ1-2	TGTGCCAGCAGCTTGAGGGCCGGGACAGGCAATGGCTACACCTTC	CASSLRAGTGNGYTF
TRBV6-5	.	TRBD2	TRBJ2-7	TGTGCCAGCAGCGCCCTAGCGGGGGCCTTCTACGAGCAGTACTTC	CASSALAGAFYEQYF
TRBV13	.	TRBD2	TRBJ2-1	TGTGCCAGCAGCTCGTCAAGCGGGAGCTCCTACAATGAGCAGTTCTTC	CASSSSSGSSYNEQFF
TRBV14	few	.	TRBJ2-2	TGTGCCAGCAGCCAGTCCGGGTACACCGGGGAGCTGTTTTTT	CASSQSGYTGELFF
TRBV23-1	.	.	TRBJ1-5	TGCGCCAGCAGTCAATGGTGGGCGAAAGAGGATGTTCGGGGATATCAGCCCCAGCATTTT	CASSQWWAKEDVRGYQPQHF
TRBV28	.	.	TRBJ1-5	TGTGCCAGCAGTTGGGGGACATATCAGACCCAGCATTTT	CASSWGTYQTQHF
TRBV11-2	.	TRBD2	TRBJ2-2	TGTGCCAGCAGCTTCACACTGGCGGGGGGTACCGGGGAGCTGTTTTTT	CASSFTLAGGTGELFF
TRBV2	.	.	TRBJ2-1	TGTGCCAGCAGTCTAGACAGCGCCAATGAGCAGTTCTTC	CASSLDSANEQFF
TRBV11-2	.	TRBD2	TRBJ2-7	TGTGCCAGCAGCGCGAGACTAGCGGGAGGCCACGAGCAGTACTTC	CASSARLAGGHEQYF
TRBV7-9	.	.	TRBJ2-1	TGTGCCAGCAGCCGTCCGGGAGCGGAATCCTACAATGAGCAGTTCTTC	CASSRPGAESYNEQFF
TRBV19	few	.	TRBJ2-2	TGTGCCAGTAGCCAACAGGGCCCTACGAACACCGGGGAGCTGTTTTTT	CASSQQGPTNTGELFF
TRBV28	.	TRBD2	TRBJ2-3	TGTGCCAGCAGTCGGGGGGACGGACGGTTAGTAACAGATACGCAGTATTTT	CASSRGDGRLVTDTQYF
TRBV7-9	.	.	TRBJ1-5	TGTGCCAGCACCGGGGAGGTGCTAGGGCCCCAGCATTTT	CASTGEVLGPQHF
TRBV15	.	.	TRBJ1-2	TGTGCCACCAGCAGAGACAGGGGCTATGGCTACACCTTC	CATSRDRGYGYTF
TRBV4-1	.	.	TRBJ1-5	TGCGCCAGCAGCCTCCGGGAGGGGGATTTTCTCCATTTT	CASSLREGDFLHF
TRBV2	.	TRBD1	TRBJ1-1	TGTGCCAGCAGTGTGAAACAGGGGGGTACTGAAGCTTTCTTT	CASSVKQGGTEAFF